This entry describes one T cell receptor (beta chain). Peripheral blood genomic DNA, not sorted cells or RNA, was the template. From germline, CDR1 is LGHNT and CDR2 FRNRAP. The CDR3 contains 11 residues. Between the trimmed V and J ends, which lost 4 bases and 4 bases, there was a span of 5 bases. The data are from a study of T cell repertoires in aging, cancer and after chemotherapy. TRB rearrangements spanning V, D and J were amplified using mixed TRB-A/B primers. TCRdb itself ran the multiplex PCR reads through MiXCR, one entry per CDR3 protein. The profile shows around 6,100 distinct CDR3 sequences, about 29% of them singletons.

The clonotype was recovered from a human donor with a blood cancer. The donor label of this sample is uncertain. V usage is TRBV12-5 and J usage is TRBJ2-7; D assignment may be TRBD1 or TRBD2 (5 bases each). Sequencing was carried out using blood. The CDR3 spells CASGWGYEQYF. CDR3 bases: TGTGCTAGTGGTTGGGGGTACGAGCAGTACTTC.